One T cell receptor beta chain is described in this entry. No cognate antigen has been identified for it. No base quality information exists; no much larger clone differs at one position. The library was generated by the immunoSEQ multiplex PCR assay. A mixture of 60 forward primers for TCR Vbeta segments and 13 reverse primers for TCR Jbeta segments was used in the multiplex PCR. Amplification of the CDR3 region of rearranged TCR beta genes was performed with a multiplex PCR assay on genomic DNA. The amplified TCR beta libraries were sequenced on the Illumina HiSeq System as 87-base-pair reads. The study's own analysis went as follows. In a later analysis, approximately 74 million unique TCR beta chains were counted across the approximately 670 repertoires, and around 11 million of these chains were shared by at least two donors. Raw reads were error-corrected and collapsed into unique sequences with a nearest-neighbor algorithm that merged closely related sequences to remove PCR and sequencing errors. V, D and J gene segments were assigned by aligning CDR3 sequences to IMGT reference sequences. Each retained sequence needed at least a six-nucleotide match to both a V gene segment and a J gene segment. A rearrangement was called productive if the CDR3 had no stop codons and remained in frame with V and J, and every other rearrangement was called non-productive. CDR3 was defined according to IMGT convention as the region running from the second conserved V-encoded cysteine to the conserved J-encoded phenylalanine. The earlier analysis of approximately 590 of the donors excluded any sequence lacking an unambiguous match to a single V gene segment. An earlier analysis of a few hundred of the donors called V segments functional above 56.7% productive rearrangements and segregating when the between-donor standard deviation exceeded 5%. To diagnose cytomegalovirus status from the catalog of TCR beta chain sequences, a statistical classification framework was built. A later analysis assigned V and J genes by comparing TCR nucleotide sequences with IMGT/GENE-DB human TR gene sequences. A later analysis assigned CDR3 sequences and most-parsimonious VDJ recombination scenarios with the TCRdist pipeline. In a later analysis, each TCR beta chain was defined by its CDR3 amino acid sequence together with its V-gene family, and reads lacking a unique V-gene family were excluded. As a way to deal with suspected cross-contamination and a sequencing artifact, a later analysis dropped under 600 nucleotide sequences that were highly shared and had low generation probability. A later analysis calculated a clonal expansion index for each public chain from normalized within-repertoire ranks of inferred template counts. A later analysis computed generation probabilities with a VDJ recombination model fitted to out-of-frame rearrangements, and checked the results against IGoR. Hypergeometric tests were used in a later analysis to score TCR-TCR, TCR-HLA and TCR-CMV co-occurrence, with a repertoire-size bias correction applied to the TCR pairs. To estimate false discovery rates, a later analysis permuted the HLA or CMV assignments 20 times. In a later analysis, co-occurring TCRs were grouped with DBSCAN, and TCRdist sequence similarity was added when clustering was performed within HLA-allele-positive subsets. For co-occurrence clustering, repertoires with fewer than 30,000 or more than 120,000 public chains were excluded, along with 5 or 6 repertoires with anomalous nucleotide sharing. TCRdb obtained this table from immuneACCESS and retained in-frame rearrangements with V and J assigned. These tables miss some clones; where compared with another copy, unresolved V genes account for less than half of the shortfall, and the remainder is unexplained. The V and J calls and clone size are taken from that table; D and trimming were inferred from the DNA. The sample table shows 150,000 or so clones, and 73% are seen once. Approximately 1.8% of the sample is taken by the ten largest.

The data were obtained in a study of cytomegalovirus exposure and HLA in healthy donors (dated by TCRdb to 2015 to 2018). For context, the study as a whole: According to an earlier analysis of several hundred of the donors, some 180 million T cells yielded 90 million to 130 million unique TCR beta sequences and approximately 300 Gb of sequence data. About 280 gigabases of sequencing data and tens of millions of unique TCR sequences were included in an early release covering over 600 HLA-typed donors. Of the roughly 430 genotyped donors, around 81% fell in the genetic ancestry cluster associated with self-reported Caucasian donors. The study was designed to test whether signatures of past pathogen exposure could be identified by cataloging public T cell receptors. The T cell repertoires of under 700 subjects were profiled by immunosequencing and related to cytomegalovirus serostatus. A separate validation cohort of over a hundred different subjects was used in addition to the approximately 640-subject first cohort. The study combined high-throughput TCR immunosequencing, statistical association of individual TCRs with disease status, and machine learning to predict cytomegalovirus infection status. A later analysis re-analyzed previously published TCR beta repertoires from 666 donors and added high-resolution HLA genotyping to study TCR occurrence patterns. In the later analysis, no new phenotypic data were used to find candidate immune exposures; instead, reliance was placed on TCR beta sequences and their occurrence across donors. To decide whether each TCR beta V gene segment behaved as functional or pseudogenic, an earlier analysis of approximately 590 of the donors relied on high-throughput TCR beta sequencing. Donor age, sex, ethnicity and CMV serostatus were compiled alongside the repertoire data. In a later genetic analysis, genome-wide SNP genotypes for about three fifths of the roughly 670 donors were used, and that subset was treated as a discovery cohort. Every repertoire in the discovery cohort had been generated on one and the same sequencing platform. Both class I and class II loci were covered by HLA typing, at four-digit resolution. The number of donors typed differed by locus, with about 629-630 for A, B, C, DRB1 and DQB1, 522 for DQA1, 600 to 610 for DPA1, and 450 to 480 for DPB1. A handful of DR-DQ haplotypes were handled as single units for association and clustering because linkage in the cohort was strong. Among 398 genotyped donors of the cohort, an average of approximately 220,000 unique TCR beta nucleotide sequences was sequenced per donor, of which approximately 19% were non-productive.

The full study reports these points: A further reported finding was that TCR beta sequences accurately predicted the HLA-A and HLA-B alleles for most subjects in the first cohort. Because HLA typing was unavailable for some donors at each locus, only the typed subset was used in association tests. The study listed 150 to 200 TCR beta chains as associated with cytomegalovirus. At a false discovery rate of 0.05, a later analysis linked 15,000 to 20,000 TCR beta sequences to specific HLA alleles. In both the original and validation cohorts, the classifier was reported to diagnose cytomegalovirus status with high specificity and sensitivity. In this cohort, only TCR beta chains were sequenced, and detectable features were limited by the absence of alpha or paired-chain data. A later analysis found that TCR association rates varied across HLA loci, with DRB1 alleles showing the most associated TCRs and HLA-C alleles the fewest. When HLA alleles, especially DR and DQ, strongly co-occurred, attributing TCR associations to individual alleles was difficult. In vitro tests confirmed that a few of the cytomegalovirus-associated TCR beta chains recognize cytomegalovirus antigens. In an earlier analysis of roughly 560 of the donors, most TCR beta V segments were observed in productive rearrangements about 87% or about 30% of the time, broadly matching IMGT annotations. The authors suggested that the approach could potentially be extended to other disease states and immunological phenotypes. A later analysis reported that several top co-occurrence clusters appeared linked to parvovirus B19, influenza, CMV and Epstein-Barr virus. The only immune exposure information available for the cohort was CMV serostatus. The earlier analysis of fewer than 750 of the donors excluded fewer than 20 rarely observed V segments, including chromosome 9 orphons, because counts were too low. Across donors, most TCR sequences were observed very rarely, whereas some public TCRs were present in many individuals. In a later genetic analysis, a missense DCLRE1C variant was associated with V-gene and J-gene trimming of TCR beta chains, and the association was replicated in an independent cohort. According to a later analysis, most CMV-associated TCR beta chains appeared to be HLA-restricted, and the HLA associations seemed to be driven largely by CMV exposure. A cluster of highly shared sequence variants was judged likely to represent a technical artifact of the sequencing pipeline. In a later analysis, HLA-associated TCR beta chains were found to be more clonally expanded and to have lower generation probabilities than equally common non-associated chains. In a later genetic analysis, fewer N-insertions in productive TCRs were reported among donors in an Asian-associated ancestry cluster than the roughly 700-donor mean. Linkage disequilibrium might explain the correlated functional status among segregating V segments, but an unknown experimental factor could not be ruled out. Roughly uniform sequencing depth across donors was assumed in presence/absence analyses, although this assumption may not hold.

The cohort consisted of 650 to 850 healthy bone marrow donors. All cohort members were sampled while nominally healthy, although unrecorded immune exposures were likely present. The donor tested CMV seronegative, placing the donor among the approximately 400 seronegative members of the cohort. A peripheral blood sample was collected from each donor, and TCR beta sequencing was performed on peripheral blood mononuclear cells. The Qiagen DNeasy Blood Extraction Kit was used to extract genomic DNA from the blood cell samples. The sample comprised PBMCs. The receptor was isolated from a woman aged 18-30 years in good health and CMV-seronegative.

The DNA sequence is given as TGTGCCAGCAGTTGGGACTTTAGCACAGATACGCAGTATTTT. It codes for CASSWDFSTDTQYF. The chain was built from TRBV27 and TRBJ2-3; a tentative D call is TRBD2 (6 bases match). From the cysteine through the phenylalanine, the CDR3 covers 14 amino acids. The CDR3 DNA has 42 bases and is translated from base 1. For CDR1 and CDR2, the germline V gene (reference sequence) lists MNHEY and SMNVEV. V and J lose 4 bases and 0 bases, and a span of 8 bases separates them.